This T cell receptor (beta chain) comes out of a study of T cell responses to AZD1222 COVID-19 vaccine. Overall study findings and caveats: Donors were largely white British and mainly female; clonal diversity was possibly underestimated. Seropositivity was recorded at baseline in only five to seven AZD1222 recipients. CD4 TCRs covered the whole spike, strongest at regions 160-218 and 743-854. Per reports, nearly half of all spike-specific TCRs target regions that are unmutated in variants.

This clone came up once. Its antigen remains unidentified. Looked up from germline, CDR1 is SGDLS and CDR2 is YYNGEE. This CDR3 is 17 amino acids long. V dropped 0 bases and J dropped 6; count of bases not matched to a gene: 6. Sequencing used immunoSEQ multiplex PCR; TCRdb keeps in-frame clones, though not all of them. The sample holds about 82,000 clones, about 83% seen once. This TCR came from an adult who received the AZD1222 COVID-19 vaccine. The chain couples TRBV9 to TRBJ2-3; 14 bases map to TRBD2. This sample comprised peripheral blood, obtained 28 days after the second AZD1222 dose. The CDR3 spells CASSVGGLAGVYDTQYF. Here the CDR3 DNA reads TGTGCCAGCAGCGTAGGGGGACTAGCGGGAGTGTATGATACGCAGTATTTT. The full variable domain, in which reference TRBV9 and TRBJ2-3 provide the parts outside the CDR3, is DSGVTQTPKHLITATGQRVTLRCSPRSGDLSVYWYQQSLDQGLQFLIQYYNGEERAKGNILERFSAQQFPDLHSELNLSSLELGDSALYFCASSVGGLAGVYDTQYFGPGTRLTVL.